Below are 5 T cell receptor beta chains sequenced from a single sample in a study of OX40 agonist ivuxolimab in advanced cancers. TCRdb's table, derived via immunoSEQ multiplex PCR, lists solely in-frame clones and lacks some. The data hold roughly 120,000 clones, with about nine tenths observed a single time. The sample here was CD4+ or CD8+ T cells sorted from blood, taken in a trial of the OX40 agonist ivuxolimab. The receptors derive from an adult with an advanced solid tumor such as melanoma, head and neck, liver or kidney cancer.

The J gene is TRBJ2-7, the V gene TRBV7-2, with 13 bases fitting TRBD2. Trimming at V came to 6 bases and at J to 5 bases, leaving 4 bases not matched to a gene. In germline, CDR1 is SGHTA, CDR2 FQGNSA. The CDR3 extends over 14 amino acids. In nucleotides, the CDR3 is TGTGCCAGCAGTTACGGACTAGCGGGAGACGAGCAGTACTTC. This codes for CASSYGLAGDEQYF.

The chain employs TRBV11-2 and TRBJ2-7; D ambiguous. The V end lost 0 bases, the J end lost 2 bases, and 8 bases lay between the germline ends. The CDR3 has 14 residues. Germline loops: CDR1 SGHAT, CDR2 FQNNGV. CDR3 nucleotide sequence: TGTGCCAGCAGCTTAGATAGGAGTACCTACGAGCAGTACTTC. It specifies CASSLDRSTYEQYF.

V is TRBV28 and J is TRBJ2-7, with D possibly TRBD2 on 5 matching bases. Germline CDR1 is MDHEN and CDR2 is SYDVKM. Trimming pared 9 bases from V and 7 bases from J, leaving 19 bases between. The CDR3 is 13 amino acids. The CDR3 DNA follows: TGTGCCAGTATCGACTACCAGACGAGGGAGCAGTACTTC. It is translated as CASIDYQTREQYF.

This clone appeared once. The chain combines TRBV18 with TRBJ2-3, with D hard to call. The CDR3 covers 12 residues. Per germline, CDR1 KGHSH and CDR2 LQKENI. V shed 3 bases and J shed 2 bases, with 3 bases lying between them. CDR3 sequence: CASSPHTDTQYF. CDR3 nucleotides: TGTGCCAGCTCACCCCACACAGATACGCAGTATTTT.

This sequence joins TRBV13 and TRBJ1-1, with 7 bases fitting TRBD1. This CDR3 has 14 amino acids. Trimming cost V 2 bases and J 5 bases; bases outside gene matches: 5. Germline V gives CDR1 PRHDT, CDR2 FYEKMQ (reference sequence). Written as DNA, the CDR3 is TGTGCCAGCAGCTTAAGGACAGGAGATACTGAAGCTTTCTTT. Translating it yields CASSLRTGDTEAFF.